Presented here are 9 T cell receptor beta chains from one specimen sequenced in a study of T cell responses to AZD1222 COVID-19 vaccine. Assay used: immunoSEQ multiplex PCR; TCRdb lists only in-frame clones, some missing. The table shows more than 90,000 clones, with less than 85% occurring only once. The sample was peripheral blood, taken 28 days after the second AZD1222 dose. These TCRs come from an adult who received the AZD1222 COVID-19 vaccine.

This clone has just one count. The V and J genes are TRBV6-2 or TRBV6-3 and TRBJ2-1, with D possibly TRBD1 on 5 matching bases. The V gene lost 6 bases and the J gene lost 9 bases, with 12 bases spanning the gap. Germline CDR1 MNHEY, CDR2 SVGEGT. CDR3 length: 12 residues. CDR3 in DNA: TGTGCCAGCAGCGCAGGGCGTACTGAGCAGTTCTTC. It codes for CASSAGRTEQFF.

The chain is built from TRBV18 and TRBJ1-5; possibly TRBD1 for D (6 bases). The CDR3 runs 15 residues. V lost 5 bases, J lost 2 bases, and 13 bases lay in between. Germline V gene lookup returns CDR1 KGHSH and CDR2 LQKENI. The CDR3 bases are TGTGCCAGCTCAGCAGGGGTTCCGGGCAATCAGCCCCAGCATTTT. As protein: CASSAGVPGNQPQHF.

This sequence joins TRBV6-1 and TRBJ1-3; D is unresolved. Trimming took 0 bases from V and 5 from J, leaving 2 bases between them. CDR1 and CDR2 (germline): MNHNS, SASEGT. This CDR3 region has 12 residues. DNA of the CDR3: TGTGCCAGCAGTGAAGCCAGAAACACCATATATTTT. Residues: CASSEARNTIYF.

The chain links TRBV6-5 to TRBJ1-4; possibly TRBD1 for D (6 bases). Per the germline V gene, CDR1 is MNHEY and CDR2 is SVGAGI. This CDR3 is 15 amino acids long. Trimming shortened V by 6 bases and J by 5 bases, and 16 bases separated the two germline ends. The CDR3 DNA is TGTGCCAGCAGCCCGGTGGGGGGGCGCAATGAAAAACTGTTTTTT. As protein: CASSPVGGRNEKLFF.

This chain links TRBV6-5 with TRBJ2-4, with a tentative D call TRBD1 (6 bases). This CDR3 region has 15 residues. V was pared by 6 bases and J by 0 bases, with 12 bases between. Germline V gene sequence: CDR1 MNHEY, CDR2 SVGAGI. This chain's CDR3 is CASRLTGLAKNIQYF. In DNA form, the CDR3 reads TGTGCCAGCAGGCTAACAGGGTTAGCCAAAAACATTCAGTACTTC.

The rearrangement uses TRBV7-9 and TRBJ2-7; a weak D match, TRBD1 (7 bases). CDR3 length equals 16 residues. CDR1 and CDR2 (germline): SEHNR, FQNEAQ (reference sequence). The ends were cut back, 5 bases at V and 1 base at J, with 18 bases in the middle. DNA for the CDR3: TGTGCCAGCAGCCCCAGGGGGGTGAGTGGATCCTACGAGCAGTACTTC. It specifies CASSPRGVSGSYEQYF.

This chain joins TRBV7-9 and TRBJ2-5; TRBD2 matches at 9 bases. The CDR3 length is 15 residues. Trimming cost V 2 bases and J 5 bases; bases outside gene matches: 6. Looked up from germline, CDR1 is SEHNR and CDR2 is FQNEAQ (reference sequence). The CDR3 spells CASSLIAGVVETQYF. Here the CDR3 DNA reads TGTGCCAGCAGCTTAATAGCGGGAGTTGTGGAGACCCAGTACTTC.

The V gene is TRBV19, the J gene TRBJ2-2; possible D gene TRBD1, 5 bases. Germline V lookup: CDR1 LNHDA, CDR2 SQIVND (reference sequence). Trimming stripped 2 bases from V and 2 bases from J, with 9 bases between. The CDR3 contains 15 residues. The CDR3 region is CASSIQGSNTGELFF. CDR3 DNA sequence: TGTGCCAGTAGTATACAGGGTTCCAACACCGGGGAGCTGTTTTTT.

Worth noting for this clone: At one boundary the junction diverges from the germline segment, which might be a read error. The CDR3 coding sequence is TGTGCCAGCAGTTACTCGAAGTACACTGAGCAGTTCTTC. Protein product: CASSYSKYTEQFF. This chain connects TRBV6-5 to TRBJ2-1; no definite D call. The CDR3 loop spans 13 amino acids. Germline V lookup: CDR1 MNHEY, CDR2 SVGAGI.